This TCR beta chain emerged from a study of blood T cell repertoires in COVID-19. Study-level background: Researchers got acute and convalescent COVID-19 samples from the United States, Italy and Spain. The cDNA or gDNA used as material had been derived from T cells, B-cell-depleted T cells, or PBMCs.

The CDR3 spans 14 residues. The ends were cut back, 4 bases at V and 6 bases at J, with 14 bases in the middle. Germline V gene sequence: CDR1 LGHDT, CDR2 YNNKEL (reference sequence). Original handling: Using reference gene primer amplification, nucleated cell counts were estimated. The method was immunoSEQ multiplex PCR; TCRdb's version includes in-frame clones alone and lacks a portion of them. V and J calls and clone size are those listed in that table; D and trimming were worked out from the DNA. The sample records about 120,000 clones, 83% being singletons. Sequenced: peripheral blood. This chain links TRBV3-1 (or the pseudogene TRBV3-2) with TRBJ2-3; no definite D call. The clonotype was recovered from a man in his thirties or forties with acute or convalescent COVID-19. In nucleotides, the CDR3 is TGTGCCAGCAGCCTGGGCCTTCTACGGGATACGCAGTATTTT. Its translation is CASSLGLLRDTQYF.